The next 30 T cell receptor beta chains were all read from a single sample in a study of spatial heterogeneity in lung cancer. Study-level results: Mutation counts in tumors were tracked by counts of expanded intratumoral alpha and beta TCRs.

These receptors' antigens are unknown. Indicated time point: sample taken at primary tumor resection. TCRdb re-called the 5' RACE reads through MiXCR, storing one row per CDR3 protein. The table lists about 27,000 distinct CDR3 sequences, less than 9% of them singletons, with around 26% in the top ten. The sample consisted of lung tumor tissue, taken at surgery. The receptor set was obtained from a male donor with early-stage non-small cell lung cancer.

This clonotype has at least ten counts. CDR3 in amino acids: CASSQEEAGSGDTQYF. The CDR3 region has the DNA TGCGCCAGCAGCCAAGAGGAGGCGGGGTCGGGAGATACGCAGTATTTT. The chain carries TRBV4-3 and TRBJ2-3; possibly TRBD2 for D (6 bases). The CDR3 loop spans 16 amino acids. Germline V gene data show CDR1 as LGHNA and CDR2 as YSLEER. V lost 0 bases, J lost 5 bases, and 15 bases lay in between.

The sample holds a few counts of this clonotype. CDR3 protein: CSARPGGTGGYEQYF. DNA of the CDR3: TGCAGTGCTAGACCGGGAGGGACAGGGGGGTACGAGCAGTACTTC. The chain employs TRBV20-1 and TRBJ2-7; TRBD1 matches at 11 bases. V lost 2 bases and J lost 4; bases outside the gene matches: 7. Germline CDR1 DFQATT, CDR2 SNEGSKA (reference sequence). This CDR3 contains 15 residues.

Within the sample, this clonotype is medium-sized. The rearrangement uses TRBV5-5 and TRBJ2-7; maybe TRBD2 (6 bases). CDR3 length equals 13 residues. The germline V gene encodes CDR1 SGHKS and CDR2 YYEKEE (reference sequence). V shed 4 bases and J shed 6 bases, with 14 bases lying between them. The CDR3 nucleotides are TGTGCCAGCAGCCCGACCCGGGAGAGCGAGCAGTACTTC. Its translation is CASSPTRESEQYF.

This clonotype showed up just a few times. V is TRBV12-3 or TRBV12-4 and J is TRBJ2-2; D is possibly TRBD2 (6 bases). The V gene lost 6 bases and the J gene lost 1 base, with 12 bases spanning the gap. This CDR3 comprises 15 residues. Here the CDR3 DNA reads TGTGCCAGCAGGCCGGGACTTATGAACACCGGGGAGCTGTTTTTT. The encoded protein is CASRPGLMNTGELFF.

The chain links TRBV6-1 to TRBJ2-7; 8 bases fit TRBD1. The CDR3 extends over 14 amino acids. Trimming took 7 bases from V and 2 from J; bases not matched to a gene: 7. CDR1 MNHNS and CDR2 SASEGT come from the germline V gene. CDR3 sequence reads: CASIGQGSTYEQYF. Written as DNA, the CDR3 is TGTGCCAGCATAGGACAGGGAAGCACCTACGAGCAGTACTTC.

This clonotype has at least ten counts. The J gene is TRBJ2-1, the V gene TRBV29-1, with TRBD1 as a possible D gene (5 bases). Germline V gene lookup returns CDR1 SQVTM and CDR2 ANQGSEA. V lost 2 bases, J lost 6 bases, and 11 bases lay in between. The CDR3 runs 13 residues. The DNA for the CDR3 is TGCAGCGTTGAATCAATGGACACCAATGAGCAGTTCTTC. Its translation is CSVESMDTNEQFF.

The table lists this clonotype with a few counts. This chain links TRBV5-1 with TRBJ2-2; D is ambiguous. The CDR3 length is 15 residues. Trimming shortened V by 0 bases and J by 2 bases, and 8 bases separated the two germline ends. CDR1 SGHRS and CDR2 YFSETQ come from the germline V gene. The CDR3: CASSLDQANTGELFF. Written as DNA, the CDR3 is TGCGCCAGCAGCTTGGATCAGGCAAACACCGGGGAGCTGTTTTTT. Based on the CDR3 plus reference TRBV5-1 and TRBJ2-2, the full variable domain is KAGVTQTPRYLIKTRGQQVTLSCSPISGHRSVSWYQQTPGQGLQFLFEYFSETQRNKGNFPGRFSGRQFSNSRSEMNVSTLELGDSALYLCASSLDQANTGELFFGEGSRLTVL.

This clonotype was observed a few times. The chain links TRBV4-2 to TRBJ1-1, with a tentative D call TRBD1 (6 bases). The V and J ends lost 0 bases and 4 bases respectively, with 15 bases between them. Looked up from germline, CDR1 is LGHNA and CDR2 is YNFKEQ. The CDR3 consists of 16 residues. CDR3 DNA: TGTGCCAGCAGCCAAGATCTAGGGGGACAAGGCACTGAAGCTTTCTTT. Its translation is CASSQDLGGQGTEAFF.

This clonotype was observed a few times. V is TRBV5-1 and J is TRBJ1-4; D is unresolved. V lost 2 bases and J lost 0, with 8 bases in between. The length of the CDR3 is 15 residues. CDR1 SGHRS and CDR2 YFSETQ come from the germline V gene. The DNA for the CDR3 is TGCGCCAGCAGCTTTGAGGGAACAACTAATGAAAAACTGTTTTTT. Residues: CASSFEGTTNEKLFF. Filled out from reference TRBV5-1 and TRBJ1-4, the complete variable domain reads KAGVTQTPRYLIKTRGQQVTLSCSPISGHRSVSWYQQTPGQGLQFLFEYFSETQRNKGNFPGRFSGRQFSNSRSEMNVSTLELGDSALYLCASSFEGTTNEKLFFGSGTQLSVL.

This clonotype has at least ten counts. This chain joins TRBV3-2 and TRBJ2-3. TRBV3-2 is a pseudogene locus. This CDR3 spans 15 amino acids. The CDR3 DNA follows: TGTGCCAGCAGCCAAAAGGACGGTAGCACAGATACGCAGTATTTT. Its protein product is CASSQKDGSTDTQYF.

This chain connects TRBV28 to TRBJ1-1; TRBD1 matches 9 bases. This CDR3 spans 14 amino acids. CDR1 is MDHEN and CDR2 is SYDVKM in the germline V gene. V lost 4 bases and J lost 11; bases outside the gene matches: 11. The CDR3 here is CASSSTGTGRVAFF. The CDR3 DNA sequence: TGTGCCAGCAGTTCAACCGGGACAGGGAGGGTGGCTTTCTTT.

The table lists this clonotype with many counts. This chain joins TRBV7-2 and TRBJ2-3, with 7 bases that match TRBD1. The CDR3 has 15 amino acids. Germline CDR1 is SGHTA and CDR2 is FQGNSA. Trimming took 1 base from V and 4 from J; bases not matched to a gene: 5. This CDR3 reads CASSLGGQLSDTQYF. CDR3 in DNA: TGTGCCAGCAGCTTAGGGGGACAGTTATCAGATACGCAGTATTTT.

This clonotype was picked up many times. V gene TRBV29-1 combines with J gene TRBJ1-6, with 8 bases fitting TRBD1. CDR3 length: 13 amino acids. Germline CDR1 SQVTM, CDR2 ANQGSEA. J lost 9 bases, V lost 4 bases, and 5 bases had no gene match. The CDR3 reads CSVGGQGGSPLHF. The CDR3 region has the DNA TGCAGCGTTGGTGGACAGGGTGGTTCACCCCTCCACTTT.

This clonotype occurred a few times. The chain combines TRBV5-1 with TRBJ2-5; the D gene could be TRBD1 or TRBD2 (5 bases each). Trimming pared 0 bases from V and 5 bases from J, leaving 8 bases between. This CDR3 contains 13 residues. Germline V gene lookup returns CDR1 SGHRS and CDR2 YFSETQ. CDR3 in amino acids: CASSLEGTETQYF. The DNA for the CDR3 is TGCGCCAGCAGCTTGGAGGGGACGGAGACCCAGTACTTC.

In its sample, this clonotype is medium-sized. CDR3 in amino acids: CASSPLGENIQYF. The CDR3, as DNA: TGCGCCAGCAGCCCGCTGGGGGAGAACATTCAGTACTTC. V and J are TRBV5-1 and TRBJ2-4; the D call may be TRBD1 or TRBD2 (5 bases each). The germline gives CDR1 SGHRS, CDR2 YFSETQ. This CDR3 region has 13 residues. Trimming removed 4 bases from V and 7 bases from J, with 12 bases in between.

This clonotype was found many times. V gene TRBV20-1 combines with J gene TRBJ2-3; 10 nucleotides line up with TRBD1. The J segment lost 0 bases and the V segment lost 5 bases, leaving 2 bases of the junction unmatched. The CDR3 is made up of 14 amino acids. CDR1 DFQATT and CDR2 SNEGSKA come from the germline V gene (reference sequence). The CDR3 DNA reads as TGCAGTGCTGGGACAGGGGCTAGCACAGATACGCAGTATTTT. Protein: CSAGTGASTDTQYF.

CDR3: CASRPGPWYEQFF. CDR3 nucleotide sequence: TGTGCCAGCAGACCGGGCCCCTGGTATGAGCAGTTCTTC. The chain is built from TRBV2 and TRBJ2-1; D gene uncertain. V lost 6 bases to trimming and J lost 8 bases, with 14 bases between them. Germline loops: CDR1 SNHLY, CDR2 FYNNEI. CDR3 length: 13 amino acids.

This clonotype has ten or more counts. The chain employs TRBV20-1 and TRBJ2-7; TRBD2 matches 12 bases. This CDR3 spans 15 amino acids. CDR1 and CDR2 from the germline V gene are DFQATT and SNEGSKA (reference sequence). The V and J ends lost 3 bases and 4 bases, in that order; junction bases with no gene match: 7. CDR3 residues: CSASQTSGGLYEQYF. In DNA form, the CDR3 reads TGCAGTGCTAGCCAAACTAGCGGGGGGCTTTACGAGCAGTACTTC.

This clonotype occurred a few times. This sequence joins TRBV7-2 and TRBJ1-1, with 8 nucleotides matching TRBD1. The germline V gene encodes CDR1 SGHTA and CDR2 FQGNSA. J was trimmed by 10 bases and V by 5 bases; bases with no gene match: 6. There are 12 residues in the CDR3. CDR3 nucleotide sequence: TGTGCCAGCAGCAAGACAGGGGCGGGAGCTTTCTTT. Translating it yields CASSKTGAGAFF. Complete variable domain (other parts from reference TRBV7-2 and TRBJ1-1): GAGVSQSPSNKVTEKGKDVELRCDPISGHTALYWYRQSLGQGLEFLIYFQGNSAPDKSGLPSDRFSAERTGGSVSTLTIQRTQQEDSAVYLCASSKTGAGAFFGQGTRLTVV.

This clonotype was counted many times. The V gene is TRBV20-1, the J gene TRBJ2-3; D is uncertain. V was shortened by 4 bases and J by 4 bases, with 18 bases between the two germline ends. The CDR3 length is 15 residues. Germline-derived CDR1 and CDR2 are DFQATT and SNEGSKA (reference sequence). CDR3 protein: CSATLFGTDADTQYF. The CDR3 nucleotides read TGCAGTGCTACCCTCTTCGGAACCGACGCAGATACGCAGTATTTT.

The chain carries TRBV2 and TRBJ2-3; D unclear. The length of the CDR3 is 13 residues. From germline, CDR1 is SNHLY and CDR2 FYNNEI. The ends were cut back, 5 bases at V and 5 bases at J, with 11 bases in the middle. Here the CDR3 reads CASSFRSGDTQYF. As DNA, the CDR3 is TGTGCCAGCAGTTTTCGATCGGGAGATACGCAGTATTTT.

In its sample, this clonotype was seen many times. The chain is built from TRBV9 and TRBJ1-2; weak D call: TRBD1 (6 bases). V lost 4 bases, J lost 7 bases, and 20 bases lay in between. The V gene's germline CDR1 is SGDLS and CDR2 YYNGEE. The CDR3 is 15 residues long. CDR3 bases: TGTGCCAGCAGCCCTGGGGGGGCGACGCAATTTGGCTACACCTTC. The encoded protein is CASSPGGATQFGYTF.

In its sample, this clonotype was seen many times. The chain links TRBV2 to TRBJ1-1, with 7 bases identical to TRBD1. Germline V gene sequence: CDR1 SNHLY, CDR2 FYNNEI. This CDR3 has 13 amino acids. V lost 10 bases and J lost 0; bases outside the gene matches: 5. The CDR3 nucleotides are TGTGCCACTCGACAGGGATTGAACACTGAAGCTTTCTTT. This codes for CATRQGLNTEAFF.

This clonotype was observed at least ten times. The chain is built from TRBV28 and TRBJ2-7, with 9 bases lining up with TRBD1. The junction had 9 bases not matched to a gene; V was cut back by 1 base and J by 5 bases. CDR1 MDHEN and CDR2 SYDVKM come from the germline V gene. CDR3 length equals 16 residues. The CDR3 bases are TGTGCCAGCAGTTTATCTCGCAGGGACAGGGACCACGAGCAGTACTTC. Translation gives CASSLSRRDRDHEQYF. Together with reference TRBV28 and TRBJ2-7, the CDR3 gives the full variable domain: DVKVTQSSRYLVKRTGEKVFLECVQDMDHENMFWYRQDPGLGLRLIYFSYDVKMKEKGDIPEGYSVSREKKERFSLILESASTNQTSMYLCASSLSRRDRDHEQYFGPGTRLTVT.

The gene calls are TRBV7-2 and TRBJ2-5; 7 bases fit TRBD1. V gave up 1 base and J gave up 2 bases; unmatched junction bases: 7. The germline V gene encodes CDR1 SGHTA and CDR2 FQGNSA. The CDR3 covers 16 residues. Here the CDR3 reads CASSLGTGGGQETQYF. CDR3 sequence (DNA): TGTGCCAGCAGCTTAGGGACAGGTGGGGGTCAAGAGACCCAGTACTTC.

The gene calls are TRBV7-9 and TRBJ1-1; tentative D call: TRBD1 (5 bases). V shed 5 bases and J shed 0 bases, with 13 bases lying between them. The CDR3 is 15 residues long. Germline values: CDR1 SEHNR, CDR2 FQNEAQ (reference sequence). The CDR3 DNA follows: TGTGCCAGCAGCCCATTCGGGGCTGTGAACACTGAAGCTTTCTTT. Its translation: CASSPFGAVNTEAFF. Filled out from reference TRBV7-9 and TRBJ1-1, the complete variable domain reads DTGVSQNPRHKITKRGQNVTFRCDPISEHNRLYWYRQTLGQGPEFLTYFQNEAQLEKSRLLSDRFSAERPKGSFSTLEIQRTEQGDSAMYLCASSPFGAVNTEAFFGQGTRLTVV.

This clonotype has at least ten counts. This chain links TRBV12-5 with TRBJ2-1; TRBD1 aligns across 7 bases. V lost 1 base to trimming and J lost 4 bases; unmatched junction nucleotides: 1. CDR3 length: 14 residues. Germline CDR1 reads LGHNT; CDR2 reads FRNRAP. The DNA for the CDR3 is TGTGCTAGTGGTTTGGGGGACAGTTACAATGAGCAGTTCTTC. It specifies CASGLGDSYNEQFF.

This clonotype was recorded at least ten times. This chain joins TRBV6-6 and TRBJ1-3, with 7 bases aligning to TRBD1. Germline CDR1 is MNHNY and CDR2 is SVGAGI (reference sequence). The J segment lost 2 bases and the V segment lost 6 bases, leaving 4 bases of the junction unmatched. This CDR3 has 14 residues. The CDR3 region is CASSLQGPGNTIYF. The CDR3 DNA sequence: TGTGCCAGCAGCCTACAGGGGCCTGGAAACACCATATATTTT.

The chain has TRBV3-1 and TRBJ2-3; 7 nucleotides match TRBD2. V dropped 3 bases and J dropped 7; count of bases not matched to a gene: 25. CDR1 and CDR2 from the germline V gene are LGHDT and YNNKEL (reference sequence). The CDR3 loop spans 20 amino acids. CDR3 amino acids: CASSHEGGLTGGRGTYTQYF. The CDR3 DNA follows: TGTGCCAGCAGCCACGAAGGAGGACTAACGGGGGGACGGGGAACTTATACGCAGTATTTT.

This clonotype was counted ten times or more. This chain connects TRBV6-1 to TRBJ2-7; TRBD2 is a possible D gene (6 bases). V dropped 7 bases and J dropped 3 bases, with 10 bases sitting between them. The CDR3 consists of 12 residues. The germline gives CDR1 MNHNS, CDR2 SASEGT. The CDR3 DNA follows: TGTGCCAGCACGGGGGAGAGCTACGAGCAGTACTTC. This translates into CASTGESYEQYF.